The sequence of this TCR beta chain was determined in a study of CD8+ T cells in alopecia areata. Study at large: Patients in the treated group were given tofacitinib by mouth, 5 to 10 mg twice a day. Study-wide findings and caveats: Relative to normal scalp, lesional scalp, especially alopecia totalis/universalis, showed higher clonality. Sharing of TCRs across patients appeared less clear than in mice, possibly for HLA-related reasons.

The CDR3 has 16 residues. CDR1 is SGHRS, CDR2 YFSETQ, per germline. J gave up 1 base and V 4 bases, and 9 bases lay outside the gene matches. RNA was isolated and reverse transcribed to cDNA, the sequencing template. Produced via immunoSEQ multiplex PCR; TCRdb's table is partial and in-frame only. The sample records nearly 200,000 clones, about three fifths being singletons. Treatment denoted: oral pan-JAK inhibitor, 5-10 mg twice daily. Both peripheral blood and punch biopsies of lesional scalp skin were obtained from patients who had alopecia areata. A word on this clone: Its antigen is undetermined.

This sequence was found in a human donor with alopecia areata. Sequencing used CD4+ T cells sorted from blood, obtained at week 24, from a patient treated with tofacitinib. This sequence joins TRBV5-1 and TRBJ2-3; 7 bases fit TRBD1. CDR3 DNA sequence: TGCGCCAGCAGCCCGGTAGGGGACAGTCGCACAGATACGCAGTATTTT. Translation: CASSPVGDSRTDTQYF.